This TCR beta chain was captured in a study of blood T cells in healthy people across ages. Study-wide results and limits: The fall in TCR beta diversity per million T cells was roughly linear with age.

Drawing of peripheral blood yielded roughly 10 milliliters from each donor. The CDR3 totals 14 residues. V gave up 2 bases and J gave up 3 bases, with 9 bases separating them. Germline CDR1 and CDR2: MNHEY and SVGAGI. Primed by a sample-barcoded 5' primer and a J-beta primer mix, a second PCR proceeded for about 6 to 11 cycles. MiXCR, run by TCRdb on the 5' RACE reads, gives a single entry per CDR3 protein. Of about a million distinct CDR3 sequences listed, about 48% are singletons. This clonotype was seen a few times. The antigen is not known. This TCR was sampled from a young man in good health. The chain links TRBV6-5 to TRBJ2-3; D call uncertain. The sequencing input was blood. The chain's CDR3 is CASSYVGWTDTQYF. In DNA, the CDR3 is TGTGCCAGCAGTTACGTTGGCTGGACAGATACGCAGTATTTT.